This T cell receptor (beta chain) stems from a study of Graves' ophthalmopathy and Graves' hyperthyroidism. The CDR3 length is 15 residues. The V gene lost 1 base and the J gene lost 2 bases, with 9 bases spanning the gap. From germline, CDR1 is DFQATT and CDR2 SNEGSKA (reference sequence). This clonotype was picked up many times. The antigen is unknown. General study points: Built on 13 signatures, a model told ophthalmopathy apart from stable hyperthyroidism with almost 90% sensitivity and 75% to 82% specificity.

As the template, RNA transcripts were used to amplify TCR beta CDR3 regions. The library came from an HTBI-primed first-round RT-PCR and a second-round multiplex PCR. Using its own MiXCR run on the multiplex PCR reads, TCRdb lists one record per CDR3 protein. Of 400,000 to 450,000 distinct CDR3 sequences in the sample, under 25% were seen once. The receptor comes from a woman between 18 and 30 years old with stable Graves' hyperthyroidism. The chain employs TRBV20-1 and TRBJ2-6; D not resolved. Sequenced material: peripheral blood. The DNA for the CDR3 is TGCAGTGCTAGAGCACTAAGCGCTGGGGCCAACGTCCTGACTTTC. It specifies CSARALSAGANVLTF.